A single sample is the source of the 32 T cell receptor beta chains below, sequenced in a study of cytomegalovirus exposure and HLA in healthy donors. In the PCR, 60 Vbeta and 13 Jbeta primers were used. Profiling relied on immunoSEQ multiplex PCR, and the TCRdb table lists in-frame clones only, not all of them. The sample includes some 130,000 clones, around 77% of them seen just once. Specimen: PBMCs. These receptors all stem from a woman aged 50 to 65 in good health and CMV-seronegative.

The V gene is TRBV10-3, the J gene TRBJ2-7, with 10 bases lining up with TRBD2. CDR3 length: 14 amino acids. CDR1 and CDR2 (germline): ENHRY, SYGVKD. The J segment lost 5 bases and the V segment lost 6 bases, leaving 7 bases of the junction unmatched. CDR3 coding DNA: TGTGCCATCAGAGGACTAGCGGATGGTAACGAGCAGTACTTC. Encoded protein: CAIRGLADGNEQYF.

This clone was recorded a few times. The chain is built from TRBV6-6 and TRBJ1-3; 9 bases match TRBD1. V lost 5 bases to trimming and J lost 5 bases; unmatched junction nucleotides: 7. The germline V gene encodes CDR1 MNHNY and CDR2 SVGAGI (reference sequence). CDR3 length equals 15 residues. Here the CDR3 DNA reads TGTGCCAGCAGTGCTTCGGACAGGGGAAGAAACACCATATATTTT. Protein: CASSASDRGRNTIYF.

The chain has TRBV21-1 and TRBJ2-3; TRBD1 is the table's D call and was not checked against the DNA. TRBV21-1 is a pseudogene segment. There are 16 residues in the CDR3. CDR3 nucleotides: TGTGCCAGCAGCAAAGCATTCAGGGGCAGAGGAGATACGCAGTATTTT. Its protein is CASSKAFRGRGDTQYF.

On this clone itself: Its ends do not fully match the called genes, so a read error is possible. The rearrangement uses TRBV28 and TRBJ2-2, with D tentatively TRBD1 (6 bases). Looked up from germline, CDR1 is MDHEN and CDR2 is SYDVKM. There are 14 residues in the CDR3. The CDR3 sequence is CASSFQGNAGELFF. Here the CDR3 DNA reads TGTGCCAGCAGCTTTCAGGGGAACGCCGGGGAGCTGTTTTTT.

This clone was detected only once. CDR3 sequence: CASSPRGTYSYEQYF. CDR3 DNA sequence: TGTGCCAGCAGCCCCCGAGGGACATACTCCTACGAGCAGTACTTC. The V call is TRBV9, the J call TRBJ2-7, with D possibly matching TRBD1 (6 bases). V lost 4 bases to trimming and J lost 0 bases, with 14 bases between them. The CDR3 loop spans 15 amino acids. Germline CDR1 and CDR2: SGDLS and YYNGEE.

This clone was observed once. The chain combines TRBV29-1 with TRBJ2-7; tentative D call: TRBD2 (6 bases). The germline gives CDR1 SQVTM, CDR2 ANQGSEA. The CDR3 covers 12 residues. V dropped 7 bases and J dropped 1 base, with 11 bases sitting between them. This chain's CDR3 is CSAGTSSYEQYF. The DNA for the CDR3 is TGCAGCGCCGGGACTTCTTCCTACGAGCAGTACTTC.

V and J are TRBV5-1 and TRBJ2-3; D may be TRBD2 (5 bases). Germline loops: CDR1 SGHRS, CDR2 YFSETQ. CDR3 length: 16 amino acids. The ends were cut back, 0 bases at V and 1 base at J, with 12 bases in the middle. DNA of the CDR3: TGCGCCAGCAGCTTGGTGGAGGATCCCCGCACAGATACGCAGTATTTT. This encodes CASSLVEDPRTDTQYF.

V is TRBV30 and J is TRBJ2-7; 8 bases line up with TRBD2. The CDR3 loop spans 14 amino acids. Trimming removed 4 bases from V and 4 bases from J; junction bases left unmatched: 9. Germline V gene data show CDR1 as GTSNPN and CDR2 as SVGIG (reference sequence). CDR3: CAWNYGTSGYEQYF. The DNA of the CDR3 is TGTGCCTGGAACTACGGGACTAGTGGGTACGAGCAGTACTTC.

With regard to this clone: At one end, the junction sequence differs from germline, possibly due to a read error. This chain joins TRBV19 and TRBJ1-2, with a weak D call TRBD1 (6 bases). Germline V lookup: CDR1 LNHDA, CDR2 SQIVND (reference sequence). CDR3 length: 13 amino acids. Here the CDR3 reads CASSIGQTYGYTF. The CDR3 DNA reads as TGTGCCAGTAGCATAGGACAGACCTATGGCTACACCTTC.

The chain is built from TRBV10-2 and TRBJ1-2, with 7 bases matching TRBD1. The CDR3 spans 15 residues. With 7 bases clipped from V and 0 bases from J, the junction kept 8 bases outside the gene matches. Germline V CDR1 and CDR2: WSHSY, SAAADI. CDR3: CASNGQAIANYGYTF. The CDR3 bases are TGCGCCAGCAATGGACAGGCGATTGCTAACTATGGCTACACCTTC.

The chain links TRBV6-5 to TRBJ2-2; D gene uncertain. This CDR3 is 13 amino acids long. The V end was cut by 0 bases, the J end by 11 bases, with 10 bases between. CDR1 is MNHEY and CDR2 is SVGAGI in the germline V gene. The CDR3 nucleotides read TGTGCCAGCAGTTACTCGGGCCCACGTGAGCTGTTTTTT. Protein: CASSYSGPRELFF.

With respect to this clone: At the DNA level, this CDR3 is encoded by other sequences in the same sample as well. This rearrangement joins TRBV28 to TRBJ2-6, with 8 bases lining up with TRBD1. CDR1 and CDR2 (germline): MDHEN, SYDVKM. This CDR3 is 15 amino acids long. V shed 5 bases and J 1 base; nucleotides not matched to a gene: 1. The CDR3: CASSRTGSGANVLTF. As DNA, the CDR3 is TGTGCCAGCAGTCGGACAGGGTCTGGGGCCAACGTCCTGACTTTC.

The CDR3 DNA reads as TGTGCCAGCAGTTTCTTCGGAGCGGGAGAAGAGACCCAGTACTTC. The encoded protein is CASSFFGAGEETQYF. V usage is TRBV27 and J usage is TRBJ2-5, with 8 bases matching TRBD2. CDR1 is MNHEY, CDR2 SMNVEV, per germline (reference sequence). V gave up 3 bases and J gave up 3 bases; unmatched junction bases: 6. The CDR3 totals 15 residues.

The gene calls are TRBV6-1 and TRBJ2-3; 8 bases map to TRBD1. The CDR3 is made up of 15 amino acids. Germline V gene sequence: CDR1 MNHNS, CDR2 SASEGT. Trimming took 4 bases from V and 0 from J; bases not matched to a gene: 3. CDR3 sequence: CASSGDRGSTDTQYF. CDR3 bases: TGTGCCAGCAGTGGAGACAGGGGAAGCACAGATACGCAGTATTTT.

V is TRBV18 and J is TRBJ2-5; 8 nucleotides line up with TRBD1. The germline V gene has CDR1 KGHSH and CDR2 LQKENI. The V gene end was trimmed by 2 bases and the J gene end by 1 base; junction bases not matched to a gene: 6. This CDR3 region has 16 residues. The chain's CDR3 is CASSPAGTGIQETQYF. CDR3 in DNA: TGTGCCAGCTCACCAGCCGGGACAGGTATCCAAGAGACCCAGTACTTC.

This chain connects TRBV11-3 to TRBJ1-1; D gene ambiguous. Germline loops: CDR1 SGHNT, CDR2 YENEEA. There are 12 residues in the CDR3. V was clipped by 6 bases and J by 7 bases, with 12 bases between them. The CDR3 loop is CASSLDGLEAFF. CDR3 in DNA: TGTGCCAGCAGTTTGGACGGACTTGAAGCTTTCTTT.

The CDR3 region is CASSLSGQGEQYV. The CDR3 DNA reads TGTGCCAGCAGCTTATCAGGGCAGGGCGAGCAGTACGTC. The chain recombines TRBV7-9 with TRBJ2-7; the D gene is possibly TRBD1 (5 bases). This CDR3 region has 13 residues. V lost 2 bases, J lost 6 bases, and 11 bases lay in between. Germline V gives CDR1 SEHNR, CDR2 FQNEAQ (reference sequence).

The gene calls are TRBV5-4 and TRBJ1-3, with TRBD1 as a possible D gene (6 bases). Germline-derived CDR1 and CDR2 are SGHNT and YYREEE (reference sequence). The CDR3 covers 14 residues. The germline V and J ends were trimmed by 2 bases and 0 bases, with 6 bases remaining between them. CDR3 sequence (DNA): TGTGCCAGCAGCTTAGGGGGCTCTGGAAACACCATATATTTT. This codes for CASSLGGSGNTIYF.

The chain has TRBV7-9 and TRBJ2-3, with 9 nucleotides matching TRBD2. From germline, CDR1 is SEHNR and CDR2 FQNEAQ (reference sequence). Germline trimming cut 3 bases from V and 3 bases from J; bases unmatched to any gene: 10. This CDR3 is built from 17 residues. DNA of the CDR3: TGTGCCAGCAGCTTGACCCCTAGCGGGATGGGGACAGATACGCAGTATTTT. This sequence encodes CASSLTPSGMGTDTQYF.

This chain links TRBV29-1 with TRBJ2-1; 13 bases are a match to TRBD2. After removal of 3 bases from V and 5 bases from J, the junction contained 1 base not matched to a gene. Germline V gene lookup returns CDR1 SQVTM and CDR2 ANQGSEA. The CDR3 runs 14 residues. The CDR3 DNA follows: TGCAGCGTTGATGGACTAGCGGGGGACAATGAGCAGTTCTTC. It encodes CSVDGLAGDNEQFF.

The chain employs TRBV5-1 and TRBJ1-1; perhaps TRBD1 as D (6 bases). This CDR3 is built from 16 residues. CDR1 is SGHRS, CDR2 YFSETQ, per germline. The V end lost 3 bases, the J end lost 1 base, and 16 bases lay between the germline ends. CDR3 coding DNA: TGCGCCAGCAGCTCCATTAGGACAGCGGCGAACACTGAAGCTTTCTTT. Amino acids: CASSSIRTAANTEAFF.

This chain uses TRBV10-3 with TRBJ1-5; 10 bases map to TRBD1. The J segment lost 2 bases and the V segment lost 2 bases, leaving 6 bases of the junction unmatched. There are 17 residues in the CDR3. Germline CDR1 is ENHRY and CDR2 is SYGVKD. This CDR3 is CAISEGDRGLGNQPQHF. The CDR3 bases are TGTGCCATCAGTGAGGGCGACAGGGGGCTAGGCAATCAGCCCCAGCATTTT.

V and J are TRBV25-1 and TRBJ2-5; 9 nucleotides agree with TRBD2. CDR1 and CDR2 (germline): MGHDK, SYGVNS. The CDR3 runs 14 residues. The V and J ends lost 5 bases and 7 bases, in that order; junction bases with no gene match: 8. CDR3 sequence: CASSKAGAGGTQYF. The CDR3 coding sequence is TGTGCCAGCAGTAAAGCGGGAGCGGGGGGGACCCAGTACTTC.

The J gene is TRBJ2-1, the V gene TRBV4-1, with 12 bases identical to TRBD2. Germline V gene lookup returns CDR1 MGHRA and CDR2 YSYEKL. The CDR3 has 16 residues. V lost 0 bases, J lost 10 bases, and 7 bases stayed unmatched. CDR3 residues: CASSQEETSGSREQFF. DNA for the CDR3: TGCGCCAGCAGCCAAGAAGAGACTAGCGGGAGTCGAGAGCAGTTCTTC.

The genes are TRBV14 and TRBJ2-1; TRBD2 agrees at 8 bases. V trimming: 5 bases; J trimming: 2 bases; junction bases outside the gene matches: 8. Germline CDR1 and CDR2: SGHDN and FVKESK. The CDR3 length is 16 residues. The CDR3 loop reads CASSKTTSAPYNEQFF. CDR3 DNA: TGTGCCAGCAGCAAAACGACTAGCGCACCCTACAATGAGCAGTTCTTC.

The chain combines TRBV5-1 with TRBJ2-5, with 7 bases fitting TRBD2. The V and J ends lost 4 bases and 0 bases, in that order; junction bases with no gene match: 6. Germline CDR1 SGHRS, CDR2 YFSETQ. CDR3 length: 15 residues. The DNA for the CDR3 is TGCGCCAGCAGCCCTAGCGGAAAGTACCAAGAGACCCAGTACTTC. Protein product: CASSPSGKYQETQYF.

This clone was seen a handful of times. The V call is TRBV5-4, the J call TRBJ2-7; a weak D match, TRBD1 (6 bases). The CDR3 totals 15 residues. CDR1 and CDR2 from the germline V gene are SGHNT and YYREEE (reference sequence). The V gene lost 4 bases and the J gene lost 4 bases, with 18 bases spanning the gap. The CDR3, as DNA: TGTGCCAGCAGCCCAGGGACACCCTGGGGTTACGAGCAGTACTTC. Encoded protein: CASSPGTPWGYEQYF.

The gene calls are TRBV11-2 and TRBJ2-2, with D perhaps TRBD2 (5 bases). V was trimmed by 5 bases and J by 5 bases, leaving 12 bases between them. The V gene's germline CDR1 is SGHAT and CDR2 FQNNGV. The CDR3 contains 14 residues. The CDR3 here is CASSRSRGTGELFF. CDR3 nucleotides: TGTGCCAGCAGCCGCTCTCGGGGAACCGGGGAGCTGTTTTTT.

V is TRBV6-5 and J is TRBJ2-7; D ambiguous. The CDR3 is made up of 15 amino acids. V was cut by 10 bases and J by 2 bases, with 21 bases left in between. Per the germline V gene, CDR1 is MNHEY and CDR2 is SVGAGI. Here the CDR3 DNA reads TGTGCCACCGCGTCGGGTCGAGAAACCGCCTACGAGCAGTACTTC. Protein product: CATASGRETAYEQYF.

For the CDR3, the DNA is TGTGCCAGCAGCCTGCGGACAGCCGACTACGAGCAGTACGTC. The encoded protein is CASSLRTADYEQYV. The chain carries TRBV7-2 and TRBJ2-7, with D maybe TRBD1 (6 bases). Germline-derived CDR1 and CDR2 are SGHTA and FQGNSA. V lost 5 bases to trimming and J lost 3 bases, with 14 bases between them. The CDR3 runs 14 residues.

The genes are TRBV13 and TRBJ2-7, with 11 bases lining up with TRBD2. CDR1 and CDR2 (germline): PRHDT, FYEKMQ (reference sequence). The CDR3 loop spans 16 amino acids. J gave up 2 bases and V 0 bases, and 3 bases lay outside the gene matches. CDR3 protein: CASSLGASGGTYEQYV. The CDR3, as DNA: TGTGCCAGCAGCTTAGGTGCTAGCGGGGGGACCTACGAGCAGTACGTC.

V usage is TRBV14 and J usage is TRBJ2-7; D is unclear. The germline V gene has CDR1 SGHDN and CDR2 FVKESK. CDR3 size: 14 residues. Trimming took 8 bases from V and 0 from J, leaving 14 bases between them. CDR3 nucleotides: TGTGCCAGCCTTCAGGCACCTTACTCCTACGAGCAGTACGTC. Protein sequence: CASLQAPYSYEQYV.